Following are 18 T cell receptor beta chains from one sample sequenced in a study of cytomegalovirus exposure and HLA in healthy donors. PCR was performed using 60 Vbeta and 13 Jbeta primers. Profiling relied on immunoSEQ multiplex PCR, and the TCRdb table lists in-frame clones only, not all of them. The profile shows about 160,000 clones, around three quarters of them singletons. The sample comprised PBMCs. All receptors derive from a man aged 35 to 55 in good health and CMV-seropositive.

The rearrangement links TRBV6-1 to TRBJ1-2; a possible D gene is TRBD1 (6 bases). V was trimmed by 3 bases and J by 4 bases, leaving 12 bases between them. CDR3 length: 14 amino acids. Germline assignment: CDR1 MNHNS and CDR2 SASEGT. DNA of the CDR3: TGTGCCAGCAGTGAGGGGGCAGTCCCCTATGGCTACACCTTC. This translates into CASSEGAVPYGYTF.

V gene TRBV4-2 combines with J gene TRBJ2-7; TRBD1 matches at 10 bases. After removal of 0 bases from V and 5 bases from J, the junction contained 7 bases not matched to a gene. Germline CDR1 reads LGHNA; CDR2 reads YNFKEQ. The CDR3 contains 16 residues. The chain's CDR3 is CASSQDWGQGSDEQYF. The CDR3, as DNA: TGTGCCAGCAGCCAAGATTGGGGACAGGGGTCGGACGAGCAGTACTTC.

The V call is TRBV7-8, the J call TRBJ2-2, with unresolved D. This CDR3 is 14 amino acids long. CDR1 and CDR2 from the germline V gene are SGHVS and FQNEAQ. V was pared by 3 bases and J by 6 bases, with 11 bases between. CDR3 protein: CASSLTLFPGELFF. In nucleotides, the CDR3 is TGTGCCAGCAGCTTGACTCTTTTCCCCGGGGAGCTGTTTTTT.

The chain combines TRBV5-8 with TRBJ2-3; 7 nucleotides match TRBD2. CDR1 SGHTS and CDR2 YDEGEE come from the germline V gene. After removal of 0 bases from V and 1 base from J, the junction contained 2 bases not matched to a gene. This CDR3 is 15 amino acids long. CDR3 nucleotide sequence: TGTGCCAGCAGCTTGGCCCTAGCGGGCACAGATACGCAGTATTTT. It is translated as CASSLALAGTDTQYF.

This chain joins TRBV2 and TRBJ1-2; tentative D call: TRBD1 (5 bases). The CDR3 totals 15 residues. V was clipped by 2 bases and J by 0 bases, with 10 bases between them. From germline, CDR1 is SNHLY and CDR2 FYNNEI. The CDR3 here is CASSEYGGTNYGYTF. The CDR3 bases are TGTGCCAGCAGTGAATACGGGGGAACTAACTATGGCTACACCTTC.

This rearrangement joins TRBV11-1 to TRBJ2-5, with D maybe TRBD1 (6 bases). V dropped 5 bases and J dropped 5 bases, with 12 bases sitting between them. The V gene's germline CDR1 is SGHAT and CDR2 FQDESV (reference sequence). The CDR3 spans 13 residues. The CDR3 loop reads CASSQGQGETQYF. The CDR3 DNA follows: TGTGCCAGCAGCCAGGGACAAGGGGAGACCCAGTACTTC.

This clone was seen only once. The rearrangement uses TRBV2 and TRBJ2-5; 10 bases match TRBD1. Per the germline V gene, CDR1 is SNHLY and CDR2 is FYNNEI. This CDR3 contains 14 residues. Trimming removed 8 bases from V and 5 bases from J; junction bases left unmatched: 8. This CDR3 reads CASDTDRGLETQYF. As DNA, the CDR3 is TGTGCCAGCGACACGGACAGGGGGTTGGAGACCCAGTACTTC.

This clone was counted a single time. The rearrangement uses TRBV9 and TRBJ1-2; TRBD1 matches at 7 bases. Germline V gene sequence: CDR1 SGDLS, CDR2 YYNGEE. This CDR3 has 14 residues. The ends lost 4 bases at V and 2 bases at J; junction bases unmatched: 5. The CDR3 spells CASSPQTGNYGYTF. CDR3 in DNA: TGTGCCAGCAGCCCCCAGACAGGGAACTATGGCTACACCTTC.

This chain connects TRBV12-5 to TRBJ1-2; the match to TRBD1 covers 8 bases. The CDR3 has 15 residues. Germline V gene sequence: CDR1 LGHNT, CDR2 FRNRAP. V lost 5 bases and J lost 0; bases outside the gene matches: 5. The CDR3 region has the DNA TGTGCTAGTGGTCCCCGGACAGGGACTAACTATGGCTACACCTTC. Translated, it gives CASGPRTGTNYGYTF.

The chain has TRBV6-5 and TRBJ2-7, with D possibly TRBD2 on 5 matching bases. V lost 9 bases and J lost 2, with 20 bases in between. CDR1 and CDR2 (germline): MNHEY, SVGAGI. CDR3 length: 15 residues. As DNA, the CDR3 is TGTGCCAGACGAGTATCCGGGGAAATCCCCTACGAGCAGTACTTC. This encodes CARRVSGEIPYEQYF.

The chain carries TRBV2 and TRBJ2-7; TRBD1 matches 8 bases. Germline V lookup: CDR1 SNHLY, CDR2 FYNNEI. The junction had 4 bases not matched to a gene; V was cut back by 1 base and J by 5 bases. This CDR3 has 14 residues. The CDR3 DNA reads TGTGCCAGCAGTGAAGGACAGGGGTTGGACGAGCAGTACTTC. Its translation: CASSEGQGLDEQYF. Based on the CDR3 plus reference TRBV2 and TRBJ2-7, the full variable domain is EPEVTQTPSHQVTQMGQEVILRCVPISNHLYFYWYRQILGQKVEFLVSFYNNEISEKSEIFDDQFSVERPDGSNFTLKIRSTKLEDSAMYFCASSEGQGLDEQYFGPGTRLTVT.

CDR3 in DNA: TGTGCCAGCAGTTCGACAGGGGCCCAGGAGCAGTTCTTC. This encodes CASSSTGAQEQFF. V is TRBV6-6 and J is TRBJ2-1; 8 nucleotides align to TRBD1. Trimming cost V 4 bases and J 10 bases; bases outside gene matches: 6. This CDR3 is built from 13 residues. CDR1 is MNHNY, CDR2 SVGAGI, per germline (reference sequence).

There are many counts of this clone. CDR3 sequence: CAWIEGAYEQYF. The CDR3 bases are TGTGCCTGGATAGAGGGGGCGTACGAGCAGTACTTC. The rearrangement joins TRBV30 to TRBJ2-7; the match to TRBD1 covers 7 bases. CDR1 GTSNPN and CDR2 SVGIG come from the germline V gene (reference sequence). The length of the CDR3 is 12 residues. With 4 bases clipped from V and 4 bases from J, the junction kept 4 bases outside the gene matches.

Regarding this clone: The conserved phenylalanine or tryptophan normally closing the CDR3 is absent here, so this likely arose from a read error. This chain links TRBV5-1 with TRBJ1-2; 11 bases are a match to TRBD1. The junction had 5 bases not matched to a gene; V was cut back by 0 bases and J by 4 bases. The CDR3 loop spans 16 amino acids. The germline CDR1 and CDR2 sequences are SGHRS and YFSETQ. The CDR3 DNA sequence: TGCGCCAGCAGCTTGGCCGGGACAGGGGGGGGCTATGGCTACACCCTC. Translating gives CASSLAGTGGGYGYTL.

The CDR3 reads CASSPGQGKNIQYF. The CDR3 DNA follows: TGTGCCAGCAGCCCCGGACAGGGAAAAAACATTCAGTACTTC. The chain uses TRBV11-2 and TRBJ2-4; TRBD1 aligns across 8 bases. V lost 5 bases and J lost 4; bases outside the gene matches: 4. The CDR3 sequence is 14 residues long. CDR1 is SGHAT and CDR2 is FQNNGV in the germline V gene. Based on the CDR3 plus reference TRBV11-2 and TRBJ2-4, the full variable domain is EAGVAQSPRYKIIEKRQSVAFWCNPISGHATLYWYQQILGQGPKLLIQFQNNGVVDDSQLPKDRFSAERLKGVDSTLKIQPAKLEDSAVYLCASSPGQGKNIQYFGAGTRLSVL.

V usage is TRBV29-1 and J usage is TRBJ2-3; 10 bases map to TRBD1. Trimming took 3 bases from V and 3 from J; bases not matched to a gene: 9. Germline V gene sequence: CDR1 SQVTM, CDR2 ANQGSEA. The CDR3 has 16 amino acids. In DNA form, the CDR3 reads TGCAGCGTTGATTCCCATCCGGGACAGGGGACAGATACGCAGTATTTT. Protein product: CSVDSHPGQGTDTQYF.

The chain combines TRBV28 with TRBJ2-1; D unclear. Trimming stripped 6 bases from V and 0 bases from J, with 15 bases between. The CDR3 contains 16 residues. Looked up from germline, CDR1 is MDHEN and CDR2 is SYDVKM. The CDR3, as DNA: TGTGCCAGCAGCCCACCCCGGTCAAGCTCCTACAATGAGCAGTTCTTC. It translates to CASSPPRSSSYNEQFF.

This clone was counted only a few times. The chain recombines TRBV5-1 with TRBJ2-3, with D possibly being TRBD1 (6 bases). Trimming took 3 bases from V and 0 from J, leaving 8 bases between them. This CDR3 has 14 residues. From germline, CDR1 is SGHRS and CDR2 YFSETQ. The DNA for the CDR3 is TGCGCCAGCAGCTCTGGACAGAGCACAGATACGCAGTATTTT. Protein: CASSSGQSTDTQYF.